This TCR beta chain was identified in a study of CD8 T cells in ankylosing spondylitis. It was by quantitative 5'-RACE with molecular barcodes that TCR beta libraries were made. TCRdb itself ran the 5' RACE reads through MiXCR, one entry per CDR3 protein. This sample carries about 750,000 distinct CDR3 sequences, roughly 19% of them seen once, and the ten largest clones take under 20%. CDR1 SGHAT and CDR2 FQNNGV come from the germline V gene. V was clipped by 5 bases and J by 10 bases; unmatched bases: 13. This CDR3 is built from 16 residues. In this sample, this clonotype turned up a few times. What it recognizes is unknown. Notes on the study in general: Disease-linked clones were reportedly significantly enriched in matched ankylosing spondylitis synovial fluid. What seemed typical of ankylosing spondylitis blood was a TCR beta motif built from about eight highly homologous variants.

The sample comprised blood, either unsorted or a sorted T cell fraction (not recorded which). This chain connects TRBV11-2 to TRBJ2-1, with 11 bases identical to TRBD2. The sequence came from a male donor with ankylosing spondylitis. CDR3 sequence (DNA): TGTGCCAGCAGCCTGAGACTAGCGGGGCCCCTGGGGGAGCAGTTCTTC. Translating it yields CASSLRLAGPLGEQFF.